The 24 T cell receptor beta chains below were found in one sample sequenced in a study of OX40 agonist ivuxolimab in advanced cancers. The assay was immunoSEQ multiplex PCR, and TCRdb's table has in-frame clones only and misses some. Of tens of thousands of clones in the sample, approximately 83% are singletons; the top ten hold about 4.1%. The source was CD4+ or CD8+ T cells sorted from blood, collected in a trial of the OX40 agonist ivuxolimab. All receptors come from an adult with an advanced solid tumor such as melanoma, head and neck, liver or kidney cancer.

The DNA for the CDR3 is TGTGCCAGCAGCTTGGGACACATGGGCTCTGGAAACACCATATATTTT. It codes for CASSLGHMGSGNTIYF. The genes are TRBV5-5 and TRBJ1-3; D uncertain. V was trimmed by 0 bases and J by 0 bases, leaving 10 bases between them. CDR3 length: 16 amino acids. Germline CDR1 and CDR2: SGHKS and YYEKEE (reference sequence).

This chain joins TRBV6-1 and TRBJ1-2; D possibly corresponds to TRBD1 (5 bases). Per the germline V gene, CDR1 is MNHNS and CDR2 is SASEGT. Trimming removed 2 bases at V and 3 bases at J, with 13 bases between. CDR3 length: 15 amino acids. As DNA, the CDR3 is TGTGCCAGCAGTGAACAGACAGACCCCTACTATGGCTACACCTTC. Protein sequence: CASSEQTDPYYGYTF.

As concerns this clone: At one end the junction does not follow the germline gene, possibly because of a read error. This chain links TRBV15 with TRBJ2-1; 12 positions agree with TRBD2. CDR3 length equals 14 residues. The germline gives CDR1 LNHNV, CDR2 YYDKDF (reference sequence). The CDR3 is CATSGASLAGGSVF. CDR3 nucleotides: TGTGCCACCAGCGGGGCCTCACTAGCGGGGGGCTCGGTCTTC. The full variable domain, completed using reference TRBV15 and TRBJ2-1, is DAMVIQNPRYQVTQFGKPVTLSCSQTLNHNVMYWYQQKSSQAPKLLFHYYDKDFNNEADTPDNFQSRRPNTSFCFLDIRSPGLGDTAMYLCATSGASLAGGSVFGPGTRLTVL.

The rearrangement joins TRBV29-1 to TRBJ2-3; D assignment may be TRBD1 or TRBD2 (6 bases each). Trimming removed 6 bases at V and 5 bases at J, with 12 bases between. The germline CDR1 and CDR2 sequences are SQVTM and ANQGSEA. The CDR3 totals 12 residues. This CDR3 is CSVLRGVDTQYF. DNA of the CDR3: TGCAGCGTACTAAGGGGGGTAGATACGCAGTATTTT.

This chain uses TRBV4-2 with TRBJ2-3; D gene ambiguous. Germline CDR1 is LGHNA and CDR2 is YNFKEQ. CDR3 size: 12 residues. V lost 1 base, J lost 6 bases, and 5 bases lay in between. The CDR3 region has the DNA TGTGCCAGCAGCCAAGTGCAGGATACGCAGTATTTT. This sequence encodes CASSQVQDTQYF.

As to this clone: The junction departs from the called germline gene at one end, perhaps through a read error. CDR3 loop: CASSLAGQNNEQFF. CDR3 DNA: TGTGCTAGCAGCTTAGCGGGGCAGAACAATGAGCAGTTCTTC. This sequence joins TRBV7-7 and TRBJ2-1; 8 bases match TRBD2. The germline V gene has CDR1 SSHAT and CDR2 FNYEAQ (reference sequence). The CDR3 contains 14 residues.

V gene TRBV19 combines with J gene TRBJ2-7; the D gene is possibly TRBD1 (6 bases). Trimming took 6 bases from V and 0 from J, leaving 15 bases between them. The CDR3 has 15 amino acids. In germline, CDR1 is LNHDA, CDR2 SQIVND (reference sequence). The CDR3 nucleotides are TGTGCCAGTAGCCTCTTAACAGGGAGCTCCTACGAGCAGTACTTC. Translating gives CASSLLTGSSYEQYF.

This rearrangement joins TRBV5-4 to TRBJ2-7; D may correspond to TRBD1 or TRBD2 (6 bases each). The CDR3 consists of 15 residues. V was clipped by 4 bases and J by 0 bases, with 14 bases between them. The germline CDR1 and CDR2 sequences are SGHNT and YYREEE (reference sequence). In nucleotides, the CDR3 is TGTGCCAGCAGCCAGAACCCGGGGGCCTCCTACGAGCAGTACTTC. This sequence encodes CASSQNPGASYEQYF.

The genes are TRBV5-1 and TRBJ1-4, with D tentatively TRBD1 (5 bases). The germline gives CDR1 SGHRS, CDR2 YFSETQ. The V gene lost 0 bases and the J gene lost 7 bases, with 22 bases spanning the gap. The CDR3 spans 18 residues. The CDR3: CASSLARDGRVLAEKLFF. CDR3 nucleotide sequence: TGCGCCAGCAGCTTGGCCAGGGACGGAAGGGTTCTGGCTGAAAAACTGTTTTTT.

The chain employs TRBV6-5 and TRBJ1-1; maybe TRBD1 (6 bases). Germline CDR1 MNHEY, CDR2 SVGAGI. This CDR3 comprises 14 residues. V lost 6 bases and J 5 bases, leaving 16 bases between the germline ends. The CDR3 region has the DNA TGTGCCAGCAGGGGGGCCGGGGGTTGGACTGAAGCTTTCTTT. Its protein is CASRGAGGWTEAFF.

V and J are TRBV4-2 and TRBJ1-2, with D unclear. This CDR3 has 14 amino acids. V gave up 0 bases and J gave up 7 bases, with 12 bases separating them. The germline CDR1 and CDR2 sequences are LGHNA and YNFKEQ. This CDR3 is CASSQEGGIGGYTF. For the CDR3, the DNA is TGTGCCAGCAGCCAAGAAGGCGGGATTGGTGGCTACACCTTC.

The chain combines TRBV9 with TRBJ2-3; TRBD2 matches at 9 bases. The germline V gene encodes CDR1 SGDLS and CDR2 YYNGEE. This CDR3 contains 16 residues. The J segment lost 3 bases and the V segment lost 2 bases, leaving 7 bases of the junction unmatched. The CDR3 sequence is CASSVEAGGWTDTQYF. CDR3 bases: TGTGCCAGCAGCGTGGAAGCGGGGGGTTGGACAGATACGCAGTATTTT.

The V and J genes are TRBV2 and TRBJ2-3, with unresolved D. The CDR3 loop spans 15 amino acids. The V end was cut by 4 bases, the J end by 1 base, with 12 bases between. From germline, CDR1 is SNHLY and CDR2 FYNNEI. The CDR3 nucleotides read TGTGCCAGCAGTGGCCCCAGGAAACGCACAGATACGCAGTATTTT. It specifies CASSGPRKRTDTQYF.

This CDR3 is CASSPHPNQPQHF. The CDR3 DNA is TGTGCCAGCAGCCCACACCCGAATCAGCCCCAGCATTTT. The rearrangement uses TRBV5-6 and TRBJ1-5; the D is unclear. V was shortened by 4 bases and J by 4 bases, with 9 bases between the two germline ends. Germline CDR1 reads SGHDT; CDR2 reads YYEEEE. The CDR3 extends over 13 amino acids.

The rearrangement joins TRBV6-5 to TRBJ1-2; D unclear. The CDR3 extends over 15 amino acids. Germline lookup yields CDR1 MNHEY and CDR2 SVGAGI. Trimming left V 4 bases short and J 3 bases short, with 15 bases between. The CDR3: CASSSPPTEYYGYTF. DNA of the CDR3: TGTGCCAGCAGTTCACCTCCGACGGAGTACTATGGCTACACCTTC.

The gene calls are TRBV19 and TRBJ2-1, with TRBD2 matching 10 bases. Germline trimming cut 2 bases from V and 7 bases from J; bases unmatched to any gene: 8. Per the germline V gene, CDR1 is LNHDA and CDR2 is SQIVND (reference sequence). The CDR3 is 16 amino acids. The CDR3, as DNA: TGTGCCAGTAGTATAAAACTAGCGGGGTGGTATAATGAGCAGTTCTTC. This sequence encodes CASSIKLAGWYNEQFF.

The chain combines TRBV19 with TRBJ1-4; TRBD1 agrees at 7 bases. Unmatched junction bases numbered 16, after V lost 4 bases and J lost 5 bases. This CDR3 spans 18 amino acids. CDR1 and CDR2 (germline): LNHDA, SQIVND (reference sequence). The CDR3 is CASSRAGTATERNEKLFF. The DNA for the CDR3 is TGTGCCAGTAGTAGAGCCGGGACAGCGACGGAGAGGAATGAAAAACTGTTTTTT.

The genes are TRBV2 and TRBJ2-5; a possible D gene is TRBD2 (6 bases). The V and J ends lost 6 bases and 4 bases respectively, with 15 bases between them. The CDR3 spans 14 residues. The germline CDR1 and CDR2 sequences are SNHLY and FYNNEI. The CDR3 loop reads CASRTQTRGETQYF. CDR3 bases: TGTGCCAGCAGGACCCAGACTAGGGGAGAGACCCAGTACTTC.

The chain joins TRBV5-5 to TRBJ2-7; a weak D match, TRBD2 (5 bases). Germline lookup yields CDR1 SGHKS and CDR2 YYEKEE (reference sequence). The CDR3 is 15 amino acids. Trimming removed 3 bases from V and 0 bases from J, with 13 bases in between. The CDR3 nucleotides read TGTGCCAGCAGCTCCGACCCCGGGGACTCCTACGAGCAGTACTTC. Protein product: CASSSDPGDSYEQYF.

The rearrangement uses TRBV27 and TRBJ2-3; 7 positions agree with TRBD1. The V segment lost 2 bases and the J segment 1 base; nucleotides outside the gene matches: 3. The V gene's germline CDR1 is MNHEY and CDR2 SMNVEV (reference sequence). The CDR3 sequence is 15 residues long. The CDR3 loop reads CASSLGQARTDTQYF. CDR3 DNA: TGTGCCAGCAGTTTAGGACAGGCCCGCACAGATACGCAGTATTTT.

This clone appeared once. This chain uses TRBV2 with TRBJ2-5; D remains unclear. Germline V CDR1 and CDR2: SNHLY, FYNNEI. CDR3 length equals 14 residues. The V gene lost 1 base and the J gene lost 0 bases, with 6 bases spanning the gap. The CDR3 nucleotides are TGTGCCAGCAGTGAAGGTGTCTACCAAGAGACCCAGTACTTC. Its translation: CASSEGVYQETQYF.

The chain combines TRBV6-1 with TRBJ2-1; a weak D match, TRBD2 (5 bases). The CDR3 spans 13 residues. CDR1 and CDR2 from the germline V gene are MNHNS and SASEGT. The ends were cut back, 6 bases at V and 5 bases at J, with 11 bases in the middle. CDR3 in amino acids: CASSPARDNEQFF. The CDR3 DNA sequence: TGTGCCAGCAGCCCCGCGAGGGACAATGAGCAGTTCTTC.

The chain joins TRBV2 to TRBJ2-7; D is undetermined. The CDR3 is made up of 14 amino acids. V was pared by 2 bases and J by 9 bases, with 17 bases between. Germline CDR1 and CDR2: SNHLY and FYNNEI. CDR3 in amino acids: CASSEFVATRWQYF. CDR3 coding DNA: TGTGCCAGCAGTGAATTTGTAGCTACGAGGTGGCAGTACTTC.

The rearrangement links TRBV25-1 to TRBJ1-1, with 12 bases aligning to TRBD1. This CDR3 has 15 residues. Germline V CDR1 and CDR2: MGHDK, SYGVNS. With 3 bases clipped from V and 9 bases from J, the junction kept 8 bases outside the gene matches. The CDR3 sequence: CASSDPGQGAGKAFF. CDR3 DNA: TGTGCCAGCAGTGACCCGGGACAGGGGGCAGGTAAAGCTTTCTTT.